This T cell receptor (beta chain) was sequenced during a study of shared T cell receptors in the human thymus. V was clipped by 2 bases and J by 3 bases, with 13 bases between them. Per the germline V gene, CDR1 is LNHNV and CDR2 is YYDKDF (reference sequence). The CDR3 runs to 16 residues. Method: immunoSEQ multiplex PCR; TCRdb's copy keeps in-frame clones and lacks some. The table records some 700,000 clones, around 87% of them present only once. Separately, the same data were catalogued under a study of human thymus T cells. That study reports: From resections taken during corrective heart surgery, the thymus tissue was obtained. Thymic and blood repertoires seemed to favor certain V and J genes.

V usage is TRBV15 and J usage is TRBJ1-4; tentatively, D is TRBD1 (6 bases). Specimen: thymocytes. The TCR comes from a boy under two years old with a congenital heart defect. This chain's CDR3 is CATSRRNRASNEKLFF. The CDR3, as DNA: TGTGCCACCAGCAGACGAAACAGGGCCTCTAATGAAAAACTGTTTTTT.